This TCR beta chain emerged from a study of T cells in Graves' hyperthyroidism and ophthalmopathy. The V gene's germline CDR1 is SGDLS and CDR2 YYNGEE. V lost 0 bases to trimming and J lost 6 bases, with 6 bases between them. This CDR3 region has 12 residues. RNA transcripts served as the template for amplifying TCR beta CDR3 regions. First-round RT-PCR of the TCR CDR3 relied on the HTBI primer set. TCRdb reprocessed the multiplex PCR reads via MiXCR and lists one record per CDR3 protein. The sample has 250,000 to 300,000 distinct CDR3 sequences; more than 14% are singletons. Any patient presenting with uncontrolled infection, other autoimmune disease, pregnancy or lactation was left out. This clonotype has ten or more counts.

The clonotype was recovered from a woman aged 40 to 50 with Graves' hyperthyroidism that later progressed to Graves' ophthalmopathy. Material: blood. The chain carries TRBV9 and TRBJ1-2; D not resolved. The CDR3 region is CASSVGGDGYTF. CDR3 nucleotides: TGTGCCAGCAGCGTAGGTGGGGATGGCTACACCTTC.